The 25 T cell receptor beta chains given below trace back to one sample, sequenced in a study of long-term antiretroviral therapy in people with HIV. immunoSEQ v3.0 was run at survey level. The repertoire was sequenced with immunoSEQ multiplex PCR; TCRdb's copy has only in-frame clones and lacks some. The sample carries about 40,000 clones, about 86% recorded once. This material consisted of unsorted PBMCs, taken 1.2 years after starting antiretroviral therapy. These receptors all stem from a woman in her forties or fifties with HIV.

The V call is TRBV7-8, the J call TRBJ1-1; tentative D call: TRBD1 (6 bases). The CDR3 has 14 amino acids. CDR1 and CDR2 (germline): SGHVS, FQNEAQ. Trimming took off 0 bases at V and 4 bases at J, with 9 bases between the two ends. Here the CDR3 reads CASSLAGGPTEAFF. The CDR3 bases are TGTGCCAGCAGCTTAGCAGGGGGACCCACTGAAGCTTTCTTT.

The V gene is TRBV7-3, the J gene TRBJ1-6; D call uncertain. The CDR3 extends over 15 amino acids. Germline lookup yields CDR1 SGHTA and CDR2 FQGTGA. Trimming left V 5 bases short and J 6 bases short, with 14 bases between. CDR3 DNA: TGTGCCAGCAGCCCCTCGGGCACAGCTAATTCACCCCTCCACTTT. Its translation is CASSPSGTANSPLHF.

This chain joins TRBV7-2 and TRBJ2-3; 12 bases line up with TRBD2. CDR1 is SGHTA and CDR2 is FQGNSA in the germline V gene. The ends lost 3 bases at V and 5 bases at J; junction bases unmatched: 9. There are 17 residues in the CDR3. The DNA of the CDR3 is TGTGCCAGCAGCTTTGGGCTAGCGGGGGGGTTGGGAGATACGCAGTATTTT. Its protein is CASSFGLAGGLGDTQYF.

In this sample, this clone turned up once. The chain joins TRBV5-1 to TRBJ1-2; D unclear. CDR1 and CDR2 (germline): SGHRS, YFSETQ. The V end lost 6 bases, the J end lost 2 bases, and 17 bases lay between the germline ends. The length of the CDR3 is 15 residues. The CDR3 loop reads CASTNAGTANYGYTF. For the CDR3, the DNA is TGCGCCAGCACCAACGCCGGAACCGCAAACTATGGCTACACCTTC. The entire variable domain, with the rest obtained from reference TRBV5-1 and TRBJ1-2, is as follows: KAGVTQTPRYLIKTRGQQVTLSCSPISGHRSVSWYQQTPGQGLQFLFEYFSETQRNKGNFPGRFSGRQFSNSRSEMNVSTLELGDSALYLCASTNAGTANYGYTFGSGTRLTVV.

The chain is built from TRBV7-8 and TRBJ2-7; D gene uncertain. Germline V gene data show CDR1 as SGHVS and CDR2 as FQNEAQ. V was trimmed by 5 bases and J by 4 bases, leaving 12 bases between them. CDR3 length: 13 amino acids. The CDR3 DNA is TGTGCCAGCAGCCAAGTGGGTGGGTACGAGCAGTACTTC. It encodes CASSQVGGYEQYF.

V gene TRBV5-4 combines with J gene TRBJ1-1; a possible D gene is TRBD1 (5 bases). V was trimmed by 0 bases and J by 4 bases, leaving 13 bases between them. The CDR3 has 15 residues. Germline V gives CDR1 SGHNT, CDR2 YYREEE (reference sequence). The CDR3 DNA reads TGTGCCAGCAGCTTGGAGGGACCCTATCCCACTGAAGCTTTCTTT. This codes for CASSLEGPYPTEAFF. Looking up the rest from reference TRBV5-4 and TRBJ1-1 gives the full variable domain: ETGVTQSPTHLIKTRGQQVTLRCSSQSGHNTVSWYQQALGQGPQFIFQYYREEENGRGNFPPRFSGLQFPNYSSELNVNALELDDSALYLCASSLEGPYPTEAFFGQGTRLTVV.

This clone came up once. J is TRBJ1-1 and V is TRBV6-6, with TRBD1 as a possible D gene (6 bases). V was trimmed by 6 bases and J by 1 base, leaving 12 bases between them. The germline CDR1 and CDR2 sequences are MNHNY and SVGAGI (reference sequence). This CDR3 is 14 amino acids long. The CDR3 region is CASSDRQENTEAFF. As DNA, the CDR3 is TGTGCCAGCAGCGATCGACAGGAGAACACTGAAGCTTTCTTT.

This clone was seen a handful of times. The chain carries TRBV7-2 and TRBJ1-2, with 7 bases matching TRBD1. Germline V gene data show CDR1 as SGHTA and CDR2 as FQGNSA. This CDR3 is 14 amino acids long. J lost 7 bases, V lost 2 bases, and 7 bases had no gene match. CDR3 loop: CASSLTPGGSGYTF. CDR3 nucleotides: TGTGCCAGCAGCTTAACCCCAGGGGGTAGTGGCTACACCTTC.

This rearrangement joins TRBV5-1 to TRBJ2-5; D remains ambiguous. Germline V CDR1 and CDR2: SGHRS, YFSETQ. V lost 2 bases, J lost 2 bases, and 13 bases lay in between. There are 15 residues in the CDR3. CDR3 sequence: CASSFNSDLQETQYF. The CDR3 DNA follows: TGCGCCAGCAGCTTTAACTCCGACCTTCAAGAGACCCAGTACTTC.

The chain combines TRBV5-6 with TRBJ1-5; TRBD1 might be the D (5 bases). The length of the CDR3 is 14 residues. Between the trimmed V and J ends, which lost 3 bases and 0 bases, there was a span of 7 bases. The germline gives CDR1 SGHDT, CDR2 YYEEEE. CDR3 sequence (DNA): TGTGCCAGCAGCTGGGGGGTTAGCAATCAGCCCCAGCATTTT. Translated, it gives CASSWGVSNQPQHF. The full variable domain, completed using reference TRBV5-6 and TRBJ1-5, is DAGVTQSPTHLIKTRGQQVTLRCSPKSGHDTVSWYQQALGQGPQFIFQYYEEEERQRGNFPDRFSGHQFPNYSSELNVNALLLGDSALYLCASSWGVSNQPQHFGDGTRLSIL.

CDR3 sequence reads: CASSHGTTTNEKLFF. CDR3 nucleotides: TGTGCCAGCAGCCATGGGACAACAACTAATGAAAAACTGTTTTTT. This chain uses TRBV4-2 with TRBJ1-4; TRBD1 is a possible D gene (6 bases). The ends were cut back, 3 bases at V and 0 bases at J, with 8 bases in the middle. Per germline, CDR1 LGHNA and CDR2 YNFKEQ. The CDR3 runs 15 residues.

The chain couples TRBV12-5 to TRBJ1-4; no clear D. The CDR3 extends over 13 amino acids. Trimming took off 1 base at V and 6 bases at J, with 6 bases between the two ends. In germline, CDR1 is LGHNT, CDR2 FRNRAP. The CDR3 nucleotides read TGTGCTAGTGGTTTGGACAATTATGAAAAACTGTTTTTT. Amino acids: CASGLDNYEKLFF. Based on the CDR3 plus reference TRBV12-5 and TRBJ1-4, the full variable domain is DARVTQTPRHKVTEMGQEVTMRCQPILGHNTVFWYRQTMMQGLELLAYFRNRAPLDDSGMPKDRFSAEMPDATLATLKIQPSEPRDSAVYFCASGLDNYEKLFFGSGTQLSVL.

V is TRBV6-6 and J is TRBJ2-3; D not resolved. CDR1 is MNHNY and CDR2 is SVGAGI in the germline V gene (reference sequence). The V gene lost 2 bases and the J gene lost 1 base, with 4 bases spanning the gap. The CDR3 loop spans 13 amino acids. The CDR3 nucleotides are TGTGCCAGCAGTTACGCCCGCACAGATACGCAGTATTTT. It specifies CASSYARTDTQYF.

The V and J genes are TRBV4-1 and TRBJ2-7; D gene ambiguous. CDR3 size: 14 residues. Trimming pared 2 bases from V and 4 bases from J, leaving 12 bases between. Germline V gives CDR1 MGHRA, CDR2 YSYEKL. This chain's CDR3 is CASSQPGVSYEQYF. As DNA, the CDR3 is TGCGCCAGCAGCCAACCTGGGGTATCGTACGAGCAGTACTTC.

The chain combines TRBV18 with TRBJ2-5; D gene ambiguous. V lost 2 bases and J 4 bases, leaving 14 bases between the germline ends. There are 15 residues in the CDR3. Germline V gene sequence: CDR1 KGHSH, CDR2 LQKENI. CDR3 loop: CASSPGGPPAETQYF. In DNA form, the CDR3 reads TGTGCCAGCTCACCAGGTGGACCCCCGGCAGAGACCCAGTACTTC. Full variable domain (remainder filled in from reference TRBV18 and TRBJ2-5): NAGVMQNPRHLVRRRGQEARLRCSPMKGHSHVYWYRQLPEEGLKFMVYLQKENIIDESGMPKERFSAEFPKEGPSILRIQQVVRGDSAAYFCASSPGGPPAETQYFGPGTRLLVL.

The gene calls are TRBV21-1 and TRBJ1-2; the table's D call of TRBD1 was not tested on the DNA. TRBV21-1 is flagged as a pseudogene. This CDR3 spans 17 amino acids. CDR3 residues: CASSAPALGQPFYGYTF. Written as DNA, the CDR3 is TGTGCCAGCAGCGCACCGGCATTGGGACAGCCTTTCTATGGCTACACCTTC.

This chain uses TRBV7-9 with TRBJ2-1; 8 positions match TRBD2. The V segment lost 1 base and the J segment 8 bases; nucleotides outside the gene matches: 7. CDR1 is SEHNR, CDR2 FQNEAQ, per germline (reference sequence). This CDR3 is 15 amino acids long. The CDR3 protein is CASSLVFSGEDEQFF. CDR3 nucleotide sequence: TGTGCCAGCAGCTTAGTATTTAGCGGGGAGGATGAGCAGTTCTTC. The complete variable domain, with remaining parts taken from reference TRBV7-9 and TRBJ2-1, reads DTGVSQNPRHKITKRGQNVTFRCDPISEHNRLYWYRQTLGQGPEFLTYFQNEAQLEKSRLLSDRFSAERPKGSFSTLEIQRTEQGDSAMYLCASSLVFSGEDEQFFGPGTRLTVL.

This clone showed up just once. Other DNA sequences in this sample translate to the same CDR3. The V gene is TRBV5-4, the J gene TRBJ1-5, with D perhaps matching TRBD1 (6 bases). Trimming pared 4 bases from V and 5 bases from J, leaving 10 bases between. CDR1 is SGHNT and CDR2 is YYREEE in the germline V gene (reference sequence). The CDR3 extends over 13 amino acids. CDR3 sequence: CASSSGGDQPQHF. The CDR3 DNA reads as TGTGCCAGCAGCAGCGGGGGCGATCAGCCCCAGCATTTT.

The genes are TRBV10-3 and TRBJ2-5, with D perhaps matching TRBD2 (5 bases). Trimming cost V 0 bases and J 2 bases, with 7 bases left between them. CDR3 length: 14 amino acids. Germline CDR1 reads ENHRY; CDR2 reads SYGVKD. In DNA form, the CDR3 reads TGTGCCATCAGTGAGTCTAGCGAACAAGAGACCCAGTACTTC. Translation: CAISESSEQETQYF.

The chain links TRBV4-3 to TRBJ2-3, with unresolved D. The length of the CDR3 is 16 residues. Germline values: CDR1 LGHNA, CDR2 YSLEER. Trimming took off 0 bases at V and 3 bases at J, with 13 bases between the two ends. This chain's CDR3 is CASSQDPGEGTDTQYF. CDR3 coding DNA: TGCGCCAGCAGCCAAGATCCAGGAGAAGGGACAGATACGCAGTATTTT.

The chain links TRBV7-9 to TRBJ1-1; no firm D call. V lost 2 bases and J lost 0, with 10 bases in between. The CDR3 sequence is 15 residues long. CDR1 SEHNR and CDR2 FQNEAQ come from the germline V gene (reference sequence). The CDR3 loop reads CASSLSRTMNTEAFF. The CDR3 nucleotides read TGTGCCAGCAGCTTATCCAGGACGATGAACACTGAAGCTTTCTTT.

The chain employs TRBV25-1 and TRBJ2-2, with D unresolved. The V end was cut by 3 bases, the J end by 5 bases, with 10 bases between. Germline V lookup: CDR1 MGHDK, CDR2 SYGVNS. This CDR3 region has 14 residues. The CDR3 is CASSDFSLTGELFF. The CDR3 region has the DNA TGTGCCAGCAGTGACTTCAGTTTAACCGGGGAGCTGTTTTTT.

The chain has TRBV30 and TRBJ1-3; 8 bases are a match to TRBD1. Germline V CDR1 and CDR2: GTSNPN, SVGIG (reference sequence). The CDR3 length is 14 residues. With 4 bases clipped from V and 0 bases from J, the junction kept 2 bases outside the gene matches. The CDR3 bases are TGTGCCTGGACAGGGGGCGGCTCTGGAAACACCATATATTTT. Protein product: CAWTGGGSGNTIYF.

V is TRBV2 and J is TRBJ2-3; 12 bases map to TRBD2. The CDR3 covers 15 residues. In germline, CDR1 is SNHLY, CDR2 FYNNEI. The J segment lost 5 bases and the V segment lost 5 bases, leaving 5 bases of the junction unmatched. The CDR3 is CASSPTSGGRDTQYF. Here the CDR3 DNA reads TGTGCCAGCAGTCCAACTAGCGGGGGGAGAGATACGCAGTATTTT.

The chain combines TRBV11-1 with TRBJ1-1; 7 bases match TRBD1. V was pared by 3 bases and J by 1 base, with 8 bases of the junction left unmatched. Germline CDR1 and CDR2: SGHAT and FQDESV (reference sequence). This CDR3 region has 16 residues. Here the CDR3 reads CASSFGYGTENTEAFF. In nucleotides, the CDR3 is TGTGCCAGCAGCTTCGGATATGGGACAGAGAACACTGAAGCTTTCTTT.